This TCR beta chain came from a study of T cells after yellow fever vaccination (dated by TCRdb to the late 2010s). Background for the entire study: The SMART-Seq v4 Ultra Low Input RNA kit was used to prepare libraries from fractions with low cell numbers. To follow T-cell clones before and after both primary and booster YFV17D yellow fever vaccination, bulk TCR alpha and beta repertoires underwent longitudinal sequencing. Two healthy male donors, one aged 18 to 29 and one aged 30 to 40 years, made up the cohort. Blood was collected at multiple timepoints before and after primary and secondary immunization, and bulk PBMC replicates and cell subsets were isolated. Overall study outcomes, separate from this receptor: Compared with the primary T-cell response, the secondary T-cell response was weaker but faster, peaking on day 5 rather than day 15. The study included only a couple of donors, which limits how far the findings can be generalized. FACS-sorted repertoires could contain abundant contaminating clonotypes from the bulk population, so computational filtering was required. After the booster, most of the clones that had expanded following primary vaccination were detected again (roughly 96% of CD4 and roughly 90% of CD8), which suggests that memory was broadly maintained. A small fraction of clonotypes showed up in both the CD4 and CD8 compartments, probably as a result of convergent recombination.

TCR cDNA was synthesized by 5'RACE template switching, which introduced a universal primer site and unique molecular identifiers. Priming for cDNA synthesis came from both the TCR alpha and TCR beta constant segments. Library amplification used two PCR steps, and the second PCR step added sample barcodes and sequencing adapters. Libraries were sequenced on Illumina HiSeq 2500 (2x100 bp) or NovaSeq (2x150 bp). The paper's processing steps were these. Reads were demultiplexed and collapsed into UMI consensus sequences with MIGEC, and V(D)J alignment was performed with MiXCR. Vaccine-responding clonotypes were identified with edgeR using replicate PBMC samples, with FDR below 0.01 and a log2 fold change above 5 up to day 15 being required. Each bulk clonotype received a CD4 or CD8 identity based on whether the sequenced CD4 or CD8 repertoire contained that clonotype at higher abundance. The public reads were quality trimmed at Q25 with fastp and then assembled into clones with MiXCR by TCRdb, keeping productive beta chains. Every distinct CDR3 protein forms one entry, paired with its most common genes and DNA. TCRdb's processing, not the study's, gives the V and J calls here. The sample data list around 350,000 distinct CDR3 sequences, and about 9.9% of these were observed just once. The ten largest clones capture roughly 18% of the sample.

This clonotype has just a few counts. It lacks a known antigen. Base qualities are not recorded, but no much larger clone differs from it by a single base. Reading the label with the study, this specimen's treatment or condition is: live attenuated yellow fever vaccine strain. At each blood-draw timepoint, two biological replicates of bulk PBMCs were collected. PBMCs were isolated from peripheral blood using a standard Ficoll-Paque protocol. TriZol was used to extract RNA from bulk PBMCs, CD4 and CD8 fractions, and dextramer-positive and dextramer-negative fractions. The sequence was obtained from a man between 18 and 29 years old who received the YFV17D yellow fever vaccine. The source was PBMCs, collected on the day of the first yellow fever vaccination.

CDR3 region: CSASDIDRVIADTQYF. The DNA sequence follows: TGCAGTGCTAGCGATATCGACAGGGTTATCGCAGATACGCAGTATTTT. The chain is encoded by TRBV20-1 joined to TRBJ2-3; 7 bases in the junction line up with TRBD1. The germline V gene (reference sequence) yields DFQATT for CDR1 and SNEGSKA for CDR2. From the cysteine through the phenylalanine, the CDR3 covers 16 amino acids. Of all the DNA, just the CDR3 is kept, 48 bases in frame from base 1. Unmatched junction bases come to 13, with V trimmed by 3 bases and J by 4 bases.